Below, one T cell receptor (beta chain) is given with its context. The sample belongs to a study of blood T cell repertoires in COVID-19. Assay used: immunoSEQ multiplex PCR; TCRdb lists only in-frame clones, some missing. The sample contains roughly 190,000 clones, 70% to 90% of which appear only once. This CDR3 has 16 residues. Losses at the gene ends were 4 bases for V and 4 bases for J; bases not matched to a gene: 7. Germline CDR1 SGHKS, CDR2 YYEKEE (reference sequence). The sample comprised peripheral blood. V is TRBV5-5 and J is TRBJ1-4; 10 bases agree with TRBD1. This clonotype was sampled from a woman aged 80 or older in a cohort sampled during active or convalescent COVID-19. The CDR3 DNA is TGTGCCAGCAGCCAGACAGGGGGCTGGGGTAATGAAAAACTGTTTTTT. Amino acids: CASSQTGGWGNEKLFF.